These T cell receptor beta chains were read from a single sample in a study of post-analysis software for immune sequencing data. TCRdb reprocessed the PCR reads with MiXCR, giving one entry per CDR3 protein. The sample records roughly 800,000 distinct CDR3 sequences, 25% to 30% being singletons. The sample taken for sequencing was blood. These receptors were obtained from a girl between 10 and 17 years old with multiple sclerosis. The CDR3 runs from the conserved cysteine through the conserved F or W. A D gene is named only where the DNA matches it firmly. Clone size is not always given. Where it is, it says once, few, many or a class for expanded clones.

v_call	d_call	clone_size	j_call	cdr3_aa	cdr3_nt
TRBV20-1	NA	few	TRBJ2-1	CSARTAVDPYNEQFF	TGCAGCGCCCGAACAGCGGTCGATCCCTACAATGAGCAGTTCTTC
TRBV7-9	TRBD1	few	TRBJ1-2	CASSLGDRGLGGYTF	TGTGCCAGCAGCTTGGGGGACAGGGGGCTTGGTGGCTACACCTTC
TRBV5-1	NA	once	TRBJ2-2	CASSLAGNRPGERFF	TGCGCCAGCAGCTTGGCGGGGAATCGTCCCGGGGAGCGGTTTTTT
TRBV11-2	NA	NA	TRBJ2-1	CASSLEPGYNEQFF	TGTGCCAGCAGCTTAGAACCAGGGTACAATGAGCAGTTCTTC
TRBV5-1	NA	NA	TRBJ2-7	CASRADSYEQDF	TGCGCCAGCAGAGCGGATTCCTACGAGCAGGACTTC
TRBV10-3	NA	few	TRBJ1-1	CAIRRRGTEAFF	TGTGCCATCAGACGGCGGGGGACTGAAGCTTTCTTT
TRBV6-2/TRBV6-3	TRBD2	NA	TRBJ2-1	CASSYSGLAGGSYNEQFF	TGTGCCAGCAGTTACTCTGGTCTAGCGGGAGGCTCCTACAATGAGCAGTTCTTC
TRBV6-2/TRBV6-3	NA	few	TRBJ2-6	CASSYGLSGANVLTF	TGTGCCAGCAGTTATGGACTCTCTGGGGCCAACGTCCTGACTTTC
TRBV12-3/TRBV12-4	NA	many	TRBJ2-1	CASSLVAAFLNEQFF	TGTGCCAGCAGTTTAGTGGCGGCTTTCCTAAATGAGCAGTTCTTC
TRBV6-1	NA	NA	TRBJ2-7	CASTFESSYEQYF	TGTGCCAGCACCTTTGAGAGCTCCTACGAGCAGTACTTC
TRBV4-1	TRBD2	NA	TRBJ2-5	CASSQGAGVNNEQYF	TGCGCCAGCAGCCAAGGGGCGGGAGTAAACAATGAGCAGTACTTC
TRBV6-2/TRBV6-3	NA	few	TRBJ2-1	CASRMDNTWGNEQFF	TGTGCCAGCCGAATGGACAACACCTGGGGCAATGAGCAGTTCTTC
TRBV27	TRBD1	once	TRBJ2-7	CASSLSTGDTYEQYF	TGTGCCAGCAGTTTATCGACAGGGGATACCTACGAGCAGTACTTC
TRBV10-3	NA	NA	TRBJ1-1	CAISDALGRNTEAFF	TGTGCCATCAGTGACGCCTTGGGGAGGAACACTGAAGCTTTCTTT
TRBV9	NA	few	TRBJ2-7	CASSVGMTYEQYF	TGTGCCAGCAGCGTAGGCATGACCTACGAGCAGTACTTC
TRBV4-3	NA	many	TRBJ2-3	CASSQDPSGTDTQYF	TGCGCCAGCAGCCAAGACCCTAGCGGCACAGATACGCAGTATTTT
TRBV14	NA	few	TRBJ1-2	CASSQRPGGAGYTF	TGTGCCAGCAGCCAGAGACCTGGGGGAGCTGGCTACACCTTC
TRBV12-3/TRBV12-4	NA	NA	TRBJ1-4	CASRPLLRADEKLFF	TGTGCCAGCAGACCTCTCCTGCGCGCCGACGAAAAACTGTTTTTT
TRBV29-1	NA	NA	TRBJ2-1	CSVGLFSSYNEQFF	TGCAGCGTTGGGCTGTTTAGCTCCTACAATGAGCAGTTCTTC
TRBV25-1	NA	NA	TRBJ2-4	CASSEAGALAKNIQYF	TGTGCCAGCAGTGAGGCAGGGGCCCTAGCCAAAAACATTCAGTACTTC